This T cell receptor (beta chain) was captured by sequencing in a study of T cell changes during pregnancy in multiple sclerosis. The CDR3 runs 13 residues. V was trimmed by 0 bases and J by 9 bases, leaving 12 bases between them. Per the germline V gene, CDR1 is SGHNT and CDR2 is YYREEE (reference sequence). Profiled with immunoSEQ multiplex PCR; TCRdb holds only in-frame clones, not every one. The table shows roughly 40,000 clones, with less than 90% occurring only once. The receptor was isolated from a female donor with multiple sclerosis, enrolled in a pregnancy study. The chain joins TRBV5-4 to TRBJ2-5; the D is unclear. The specimen comprised CD4+ T cells from peripheral blood mononuclear cells, sampled in the first trimester of pregnancy. The CDR3 DNA reads as TGTGCCAGCAGCTTGGCCCCACCAGGCCCCCAGTACTTC. Its translation: CASSLAPPGPQYF.